A selection of T cell receptor beta chains follows, all from one sample in a study of blood T cell repertoires in COVID-19. TCRdb's table, derived via immunoSEQ multiplex PCR, lists solely in-frame clones and lacks some. The sample includes 350,000 or so clones, 88% of them seen just once. Specimen: PBMCs or T cells enriched from blood (not recorded which). These receptors came from a woman under 40 who had been exposed to COVID-19. The CDR3 runs from the conserved cysteine through the conserved F or W. D genes are given only for firm matches.

d_call	v_call	j_call	cdr3_length	cdr3_nt	cdr3_aa
TRBD1	TRBV30	TRBJ1-2	11	TGTGCCAGACAGGGGAACTATGGCTACACCTTC	CARQGNYGYTF
NA	TRBV15	TRBJ2-7	15	TGTGCCACCAGCAGAGAAGGGGGACGCACCTACGAGCAGTACTTC	CATSREGGRTYEQYF
TRBD1	TRBV7-6	TRBJ1-3	16	TGTGCCAGCAGCTTAGATGGGGACAGGGGTGGAAACACCATATATTTT	CASSLDGDRGGNTIYF
NA	TRBV7-9	TRBJ2-7	14	TGTGCCAGCAGCTCACGACAGGACTCCTACGAGCAGTACTTC	CASSSRQDSYEQYF
NA	TRBV19	TRBJ1-1	15	TGTGCCAGTAGTATAGTTCCCCCGGGAGGGACTGAAGCTTTCTTT	CASSIVPPGGTEAFF
TRBD1	TRBV30	TRBJ1-2	14	TGTGCCTGGACTGCAGGGGGGCGAGGCTATGGCTACACCTTC	CAWTAGGRGYGYTF
TRBD1	TRBV7-9	TRBJ2-1	12	TGTGCCAGCAGCTTTCCGGACAGGGGTCGGTTCTTC	CASSFPDRGRFF
TRBD1	TRBV7-3	TRBJ2-1	16	TGTGCCAGCAGCCCCCCCGAGGGGGCGGCTTACAATGAGCAGTTCTTC	CASSPPEGAAYNEQFF
NA	TRBV2	TRBJ1-5	14	TGTGCCAGCAGTGAAGTACAGGCGCCTCAGCCCCAGCATTTT	CASSEVQAPQPQHF
NA	TRBV5-8	TRBJ1-4	15	TGTGCCAGCAGCGGCGGGACGGTTGGGGGTGAAAAACTGTTTTTT	CASSGGTVGGEKLFF
TRBD1	TRBV7-8	TRBJ1-2	15	TGTGCCAGCAGCGGGGACAGGGGGCTGTCCTATGGCTACACCTTC	CASSGDRGLSYGYTF
NA	TRBV28	TRBJ2-7	16	TGTGCCAGCAGTGCTAGCCGGGCTACCTGGGCCTACGAGCAGTACTTC	CASSASRATWAYEQYF
NA	TRBV28	TRBJ2-1	14	TGTGCCAGCAGCCACAGGGATTTGTACAATGAGCAGTTCTTC	CASSHRDLYNEQFF